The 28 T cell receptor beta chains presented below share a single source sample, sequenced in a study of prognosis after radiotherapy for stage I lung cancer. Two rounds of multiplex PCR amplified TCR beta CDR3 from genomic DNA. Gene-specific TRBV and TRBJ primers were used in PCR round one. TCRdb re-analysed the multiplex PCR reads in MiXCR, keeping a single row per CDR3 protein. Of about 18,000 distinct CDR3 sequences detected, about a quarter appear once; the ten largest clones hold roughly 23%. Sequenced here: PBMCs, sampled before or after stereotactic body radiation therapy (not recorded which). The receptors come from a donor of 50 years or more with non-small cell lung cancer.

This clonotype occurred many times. The CDR3 nucleotides read TGTGCCAGCAGTGAATGGGATACGCAGTATTTT. Amino acids: CASSEWDTQYF. The chain is built from TRBV25-1 and TRBJ2-3; D gene uncertain. Germline values: CDR1 MGHDK, CDR2 SYGVNS. The germline V and J ends were trimmed by 1 base and 6 bases, with 2 bases remaining between them. The CDR3 totals 11 residues.

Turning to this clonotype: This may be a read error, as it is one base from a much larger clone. The CDR3 region has the DNA TGTGCCAGCAGCTTAGAACTCCAAGAGAACCAGTACTTC. It specifies CASSLELQENQYF. The rearrangement uses TRBV7-6 and TRBJ2-5; D gene unclear. This CDR3 contains 13 residues. Looked up from germline, CDR1 is SGHVS and CDR2 is FNYEAQ.

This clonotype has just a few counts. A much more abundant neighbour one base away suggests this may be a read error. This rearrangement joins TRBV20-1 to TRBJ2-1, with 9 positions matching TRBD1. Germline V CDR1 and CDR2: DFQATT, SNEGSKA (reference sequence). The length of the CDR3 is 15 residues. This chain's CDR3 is CRLLKPGTGFGEQFF. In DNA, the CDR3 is TGCAGACTGCTCAAACCAGGGACAGGGTTCGGTGAGCAGTTCTTC.

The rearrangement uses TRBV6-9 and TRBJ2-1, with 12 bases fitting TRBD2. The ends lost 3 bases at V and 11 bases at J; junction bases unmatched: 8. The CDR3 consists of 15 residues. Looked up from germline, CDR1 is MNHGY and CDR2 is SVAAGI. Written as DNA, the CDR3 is TGTGCCAGCAGTTACTCAACTAGCGGGAGGTTTCAGCAGTTCTTC. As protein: CASSYSTSGRFQQFF.

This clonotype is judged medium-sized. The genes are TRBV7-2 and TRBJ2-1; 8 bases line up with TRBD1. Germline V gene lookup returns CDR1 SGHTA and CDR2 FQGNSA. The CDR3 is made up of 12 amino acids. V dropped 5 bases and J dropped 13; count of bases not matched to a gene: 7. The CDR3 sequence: CASSPRQGPQFF. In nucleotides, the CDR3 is TGTGCCAGCAGCCCTAGACAGGGGCCCCAGTTCTTC. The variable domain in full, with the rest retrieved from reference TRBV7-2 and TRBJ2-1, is GAGVSQSPSNKVTEKGKDVELRCDPISGHTALYWYRQSLGQGLEFLIYFQGNSAPDKSGLPSDRFSAERTGGSVSTLTIQRTQQEDSAVYLCASSPRQGPQFFGPGTRLTVL.

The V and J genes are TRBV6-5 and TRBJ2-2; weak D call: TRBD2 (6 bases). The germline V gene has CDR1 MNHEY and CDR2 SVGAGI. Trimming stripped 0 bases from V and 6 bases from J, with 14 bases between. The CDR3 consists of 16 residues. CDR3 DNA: TGTGCCAGCAGTTACTCGGGACTCACCACCCCCGGGGAGCTGTTTTTT. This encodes CASSYSGLTTPGELFF.

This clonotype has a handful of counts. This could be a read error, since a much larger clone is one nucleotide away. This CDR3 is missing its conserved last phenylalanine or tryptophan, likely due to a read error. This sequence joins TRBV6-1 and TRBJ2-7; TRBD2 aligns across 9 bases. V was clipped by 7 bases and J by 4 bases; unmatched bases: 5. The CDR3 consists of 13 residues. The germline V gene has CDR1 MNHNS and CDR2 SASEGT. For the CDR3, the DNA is TGTGCCAGCATTGCTAGCGGGGCGTACGAGCAGTACCTC. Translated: CASIASGAYEQYL.

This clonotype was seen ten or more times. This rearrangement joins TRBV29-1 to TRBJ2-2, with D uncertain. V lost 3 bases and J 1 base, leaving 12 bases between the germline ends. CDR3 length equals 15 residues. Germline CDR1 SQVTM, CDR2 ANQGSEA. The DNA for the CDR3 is TGCAGCGTTGAGGTGCTTACGATGAACACCGGGGAGCTGTTTTTT. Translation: CSVEVLTMNTGELFF.

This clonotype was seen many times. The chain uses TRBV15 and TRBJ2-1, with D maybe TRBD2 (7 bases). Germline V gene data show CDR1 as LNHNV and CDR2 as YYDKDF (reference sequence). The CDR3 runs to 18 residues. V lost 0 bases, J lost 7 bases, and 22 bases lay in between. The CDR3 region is CATSRDRGARDRRNEQFF. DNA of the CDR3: TGTGCCACCAGCAGAGATCGGGGGGCACGAGACAGACGGAATGAGCAGTTCTTC.

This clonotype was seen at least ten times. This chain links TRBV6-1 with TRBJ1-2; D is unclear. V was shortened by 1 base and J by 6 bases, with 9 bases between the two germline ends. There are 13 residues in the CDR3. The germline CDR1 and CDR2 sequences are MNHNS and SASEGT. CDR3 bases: TGTGCCAGCAGTGAAGACTATGGGGATGGCTACACCTTC. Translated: CASSEDYGDGYTF.

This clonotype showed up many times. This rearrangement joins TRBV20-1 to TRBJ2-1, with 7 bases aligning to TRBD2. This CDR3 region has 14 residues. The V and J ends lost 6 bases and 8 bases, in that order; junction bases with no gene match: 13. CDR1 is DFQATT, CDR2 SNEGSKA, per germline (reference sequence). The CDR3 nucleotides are TGCAGTGCCGTCCGGGAGGCCGTAGTCGATGAGCAGTTCTTC. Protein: CSAVREAVVDEQFF.

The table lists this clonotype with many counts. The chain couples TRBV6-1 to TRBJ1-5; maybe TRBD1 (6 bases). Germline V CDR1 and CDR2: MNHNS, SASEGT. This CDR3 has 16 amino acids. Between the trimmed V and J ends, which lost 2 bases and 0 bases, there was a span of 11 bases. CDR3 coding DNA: TGTGCCAGCAGTGAACTCAGGGGCGATAGCAATCAGCCCCAGCATTTT. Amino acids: CASSELRGDSNQPQHF.

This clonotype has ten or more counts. The CDR3 loop is CASSPEDLYNEQFF. In nucleotides, the CDR3 is TGTGCCAGCTCACCGGAGGACCTCTACAATGAGCAGTTCTTC. The chain couples TRBV18 to TRBJ2-1; tentatively, D is TRBD2 (5 bases). This CDR3 has 14 amino acids. V was cut by 3 bases and J by 3 bases, with 9 bases left in between. Germline assignment: CDR1 KGHSH and CDR2 LQKENI.

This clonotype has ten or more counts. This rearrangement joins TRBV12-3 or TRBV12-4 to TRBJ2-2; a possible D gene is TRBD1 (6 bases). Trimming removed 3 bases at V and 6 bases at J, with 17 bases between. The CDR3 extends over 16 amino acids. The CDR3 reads CASSFGIQGRSGELFF. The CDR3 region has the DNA TGTGCCAGCAGTTTTGGAATACAGGGACGTTCCGGGGAGCTGTTTTTT.

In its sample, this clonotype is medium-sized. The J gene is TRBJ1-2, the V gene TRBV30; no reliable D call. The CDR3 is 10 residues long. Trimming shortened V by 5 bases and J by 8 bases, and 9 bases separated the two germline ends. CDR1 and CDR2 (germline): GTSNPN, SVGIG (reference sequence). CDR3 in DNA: TGTGCCTGGGGCTTCGAGGGCTACACCTTC. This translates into CAWGFEGYTF.

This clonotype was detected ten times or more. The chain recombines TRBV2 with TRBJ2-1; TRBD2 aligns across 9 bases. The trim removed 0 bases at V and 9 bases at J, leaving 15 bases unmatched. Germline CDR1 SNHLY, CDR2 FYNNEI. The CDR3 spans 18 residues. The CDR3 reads CASSEAQSSGIRFGEQFF. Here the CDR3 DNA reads TGTGCCAGCAGTGAAGCGCAGTCTAGCGGGATAAGGTTCGGTGAGCAGTTCTTC.

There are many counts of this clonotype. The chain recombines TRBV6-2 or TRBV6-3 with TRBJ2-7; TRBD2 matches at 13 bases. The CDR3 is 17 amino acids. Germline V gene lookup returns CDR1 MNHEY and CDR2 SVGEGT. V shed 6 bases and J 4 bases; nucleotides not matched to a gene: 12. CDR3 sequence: CASRGLAGEAFSYEQYF. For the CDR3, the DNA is TGTGCCAGCAGAGGACTAGCGGGAGAAGCTTTTTCTTACGAGCAGTACTTC.

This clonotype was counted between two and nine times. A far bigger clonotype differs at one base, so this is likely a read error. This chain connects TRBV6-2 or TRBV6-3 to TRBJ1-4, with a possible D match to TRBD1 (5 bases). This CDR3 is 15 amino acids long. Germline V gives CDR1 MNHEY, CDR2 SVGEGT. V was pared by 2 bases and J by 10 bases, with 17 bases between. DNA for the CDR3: TGTGCCAGCAGTTACAAGTGGCAGGGTGGTGGAAAACTGTTTTTT. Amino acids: CASSYKWQGGGKLFF.

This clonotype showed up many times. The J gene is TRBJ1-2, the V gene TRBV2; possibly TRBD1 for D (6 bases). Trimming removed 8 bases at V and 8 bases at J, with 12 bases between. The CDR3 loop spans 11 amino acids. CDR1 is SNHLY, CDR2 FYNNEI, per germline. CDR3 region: CASGGGQGYTF. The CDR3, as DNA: TGTGCCAGCGGCGGGGGCCAGGGCTACACCTTC.

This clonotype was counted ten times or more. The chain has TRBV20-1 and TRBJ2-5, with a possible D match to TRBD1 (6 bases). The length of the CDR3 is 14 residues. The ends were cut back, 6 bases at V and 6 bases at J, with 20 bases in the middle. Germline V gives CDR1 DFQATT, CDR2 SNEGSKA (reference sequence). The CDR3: CSATQGKAEKTQYF. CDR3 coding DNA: TGCAGTGCGACACAGGGCAAGGCGGAGAAGACCCAGTACTTC.

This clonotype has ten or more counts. The CDR3 is CASSYVHIEQYF. The CDR3 DNA sequence: TGTGCCAGCAGTTACGTACACATCGAGCAGTACTTC. This chain uses TRBV6-5 with TRBJ2-7, with D unresolved. CDR1 and CDR2 (germline): MNHEY, SVGAGI. This CDR3 comprises 12 residues. V was cut by 2 bases and J by 6 bases, with 8 bases left in between.

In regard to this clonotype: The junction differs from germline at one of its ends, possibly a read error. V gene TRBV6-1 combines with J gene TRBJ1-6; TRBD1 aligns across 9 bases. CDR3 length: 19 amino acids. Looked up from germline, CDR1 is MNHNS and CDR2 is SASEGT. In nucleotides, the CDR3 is TGTGCCAGAAGTTGCCTTCCGAAACTAGACAGGGGGTATAATTCACCCCTACACTTT. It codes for CARSCLPKLDRGYNSPLHF.

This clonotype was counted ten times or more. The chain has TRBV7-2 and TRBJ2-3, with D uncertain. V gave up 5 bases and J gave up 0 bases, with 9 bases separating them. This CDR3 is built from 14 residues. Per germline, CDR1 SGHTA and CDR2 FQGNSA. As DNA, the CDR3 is TGTGCCAGCAGCCAAAGACAAAGCACAGATACGCAGTATTTT. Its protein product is CASSQRQSTDTQYF.

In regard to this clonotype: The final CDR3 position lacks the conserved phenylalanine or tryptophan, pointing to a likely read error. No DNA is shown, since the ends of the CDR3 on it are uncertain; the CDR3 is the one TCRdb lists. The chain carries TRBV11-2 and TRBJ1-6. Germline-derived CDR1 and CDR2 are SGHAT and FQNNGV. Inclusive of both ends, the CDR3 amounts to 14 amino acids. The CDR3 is CASSLVLRNSPIHL.

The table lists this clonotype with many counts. CDR3 in DNA: TGTGCCAGCAGCTTCACAGGGGGCGAGTTCGCCGAGCAGTACTTC. It codes for CASSFTGGEFAEQYF. This chain links TRBV11-2 with TRBJ2-7; 9 positions match TRBD1. The CDR3 has 15 residues. Trimming took 3 bases from V and 6 from J; bases not matched to a gene: 9. Germline-derived CDR1 and CDR2 are SGHAT and FQNNGV.

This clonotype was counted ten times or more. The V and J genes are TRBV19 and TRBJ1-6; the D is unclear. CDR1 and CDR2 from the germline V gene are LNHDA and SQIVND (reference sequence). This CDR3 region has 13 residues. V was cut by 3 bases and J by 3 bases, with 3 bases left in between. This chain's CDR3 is CASSMVYNSPLHF. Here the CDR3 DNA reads TGTGCCAGTAGTATGGTCTATAATTCACCCCTCCACTTT.

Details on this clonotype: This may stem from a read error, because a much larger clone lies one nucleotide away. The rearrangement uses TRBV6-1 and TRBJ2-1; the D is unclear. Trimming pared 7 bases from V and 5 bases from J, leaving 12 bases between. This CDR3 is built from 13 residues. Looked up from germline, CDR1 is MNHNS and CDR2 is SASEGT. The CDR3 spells CASTQQGNNEQFF. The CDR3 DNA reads TGTGCCAGCACCCAGCAAGGGAACAATGAGCAGTTCTTC.

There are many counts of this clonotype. CDR3 sequence reads: CASSLPGTSNQPQHF. The CDR3 DNA is TGTGCCAGCAGCCTTCCCGGGACATCAAATCAGCCCCAGCATTTT. V is TRBV7-9 and J is TRBJ1-5, with a possible D match to TRBD1 (6 bases). The CDR3 is made up of 15 amino acids. Trimming removed 5 bases at V and 4 bases at J, with 15 bases between. Germline CDR1 is SEHNR and CDR2 is FQNEAQ (reference sequence).